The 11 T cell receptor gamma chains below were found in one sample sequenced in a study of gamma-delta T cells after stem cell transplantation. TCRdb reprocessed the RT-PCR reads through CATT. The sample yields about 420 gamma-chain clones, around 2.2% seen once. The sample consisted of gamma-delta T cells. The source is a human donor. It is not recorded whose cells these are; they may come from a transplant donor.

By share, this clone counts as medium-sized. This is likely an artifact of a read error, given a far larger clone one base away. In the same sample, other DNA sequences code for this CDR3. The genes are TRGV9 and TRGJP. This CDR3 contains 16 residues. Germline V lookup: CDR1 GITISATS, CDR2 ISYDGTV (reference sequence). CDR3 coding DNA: TGCGCCTTGTGGGAGGTGCAAGAGTTGGGCAAAAAAATCAAGGTATTT. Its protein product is CALWEVQELGKKIKVF.

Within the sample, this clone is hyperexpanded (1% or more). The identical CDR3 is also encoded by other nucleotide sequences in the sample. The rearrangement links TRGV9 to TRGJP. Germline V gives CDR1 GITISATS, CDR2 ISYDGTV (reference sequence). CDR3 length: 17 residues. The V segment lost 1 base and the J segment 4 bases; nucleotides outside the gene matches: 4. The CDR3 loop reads CALWEVRQELGKKIKVF. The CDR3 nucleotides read TGTGCCTTGTGGGAGGTTAGACAAGAGTTGGGCAAAAAAATCAAGGTATTT.

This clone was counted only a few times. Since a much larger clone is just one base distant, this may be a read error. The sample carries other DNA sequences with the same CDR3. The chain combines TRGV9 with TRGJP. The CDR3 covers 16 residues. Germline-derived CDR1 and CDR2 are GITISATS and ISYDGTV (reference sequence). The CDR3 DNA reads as TGTGCCCTGTGGGAGGTGCTAGTGTTGGGCAAAAAAATCAAGGTATTT. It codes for CALWEVLVLGKKIKVF.

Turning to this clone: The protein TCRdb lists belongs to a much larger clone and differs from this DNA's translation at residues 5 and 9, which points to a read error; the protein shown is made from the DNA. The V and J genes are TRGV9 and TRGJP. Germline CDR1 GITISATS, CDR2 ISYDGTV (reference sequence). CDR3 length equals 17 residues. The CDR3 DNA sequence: TGTGCCTTGTGGAAGGTGCAAGAAAGGTTGGGCAAAAAAATCAAGGTATTT. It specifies CALWKVQERLGKKIKVF.

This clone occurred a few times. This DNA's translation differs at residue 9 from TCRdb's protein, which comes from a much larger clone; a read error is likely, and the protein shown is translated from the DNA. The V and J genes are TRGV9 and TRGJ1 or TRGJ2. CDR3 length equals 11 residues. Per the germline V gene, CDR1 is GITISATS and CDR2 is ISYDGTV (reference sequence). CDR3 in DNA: TGTGCCTTGTGGGAGGCTAATAAGGAACTCTTT. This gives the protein CALWEANKELF.

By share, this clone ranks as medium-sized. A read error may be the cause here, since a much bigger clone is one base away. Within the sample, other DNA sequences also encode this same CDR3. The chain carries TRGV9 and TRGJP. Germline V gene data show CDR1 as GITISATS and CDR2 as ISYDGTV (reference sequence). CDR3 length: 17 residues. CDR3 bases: TGTGCCCTGTGGGAGGTGCTAGAAGAGTTGGGCAAAAAAATCAAGGTATTT. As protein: CALWEVLEELGKKIKVF.

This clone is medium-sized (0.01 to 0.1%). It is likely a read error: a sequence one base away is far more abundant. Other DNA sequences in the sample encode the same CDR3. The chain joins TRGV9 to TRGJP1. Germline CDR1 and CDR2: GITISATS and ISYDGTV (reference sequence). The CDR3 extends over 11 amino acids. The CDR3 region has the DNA TGCGCCTTGTGGGAGGCTCGGTTCAAGATATTT. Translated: CALWEARFKIF.

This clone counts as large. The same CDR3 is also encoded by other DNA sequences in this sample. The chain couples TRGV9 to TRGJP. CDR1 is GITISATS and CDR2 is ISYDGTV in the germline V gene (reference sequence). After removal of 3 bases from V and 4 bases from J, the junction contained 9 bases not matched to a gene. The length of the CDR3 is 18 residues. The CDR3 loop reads CALWEKRFQELGKKIKVF. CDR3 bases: TGTGCCTTGTGGGAGAAGCGATTCCAAGAGTTGGGCAAAAAAATCAAGGTATTT.

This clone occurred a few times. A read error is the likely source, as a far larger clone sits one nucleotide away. The CDR3: CALWEVQGTKKLF. CDR3 coding DNA: TGTGCCTTGTGGGAGGTGCAGGGTACTAAGAAACTCTTT. The chain combines TRGV9 with TRGJ1 or TRGJ2. V shed 0 bases and J 9 bases; nucleotides not matched to a gene: 8. Per germline, CDR1 GITISATS and CDR2 ISYDGTV (reference sequence). The CDR3 covers 13 residues.

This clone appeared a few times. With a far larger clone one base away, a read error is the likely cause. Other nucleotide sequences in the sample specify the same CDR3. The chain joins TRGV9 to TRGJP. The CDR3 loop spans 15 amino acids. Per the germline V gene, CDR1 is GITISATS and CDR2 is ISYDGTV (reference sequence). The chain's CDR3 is CALWESALGKKIKVF. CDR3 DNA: TGCGCCTTGTGGGAGTCTGCGTTGGGCAAAAAAATCAAGGTATTT.

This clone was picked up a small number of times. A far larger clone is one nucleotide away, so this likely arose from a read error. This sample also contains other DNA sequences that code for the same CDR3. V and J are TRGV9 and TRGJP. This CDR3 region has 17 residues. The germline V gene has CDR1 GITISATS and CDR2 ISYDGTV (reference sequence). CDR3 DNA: TGTGCCTTGTGGGAGGTGCAGTCAGAGCTGGGCAAAAAAATCAAGGTATTT. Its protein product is CALWEVQSELGKKIKVF.